The rows below give T cell receptor beta chains drawn from one sample of a study of blood T cell repertoires in COVID-19. Profiled with immunoSEQ multiplex PCR; TCRdb holds only in-frame clones, not every one. The sample has tens of thousands of clones; about 82% are singletons. Source material: peripheral blood. The receptors shown here come from a man aged 45-60 years with active COVID-19. CDR3s include the opening cysteine and the closing phenylalanine or tryptophan. D genes are given only for firm matches. A clone size is listed for some rows: how often the clone was seen (once, few, many), or a class if it is expanded.

TRBV3-1/TRBV3-2	-	-	TRBJ1-3	TGTGCCAGCAGCCAAGGTCCATCCCAGGGTGGAAACACCATATATTTT	CASSQGPSQGGNTIYF
TRBV5-1	-	-	TRBJ2-7	TGCGCCAGCTCATTGTCCGGGAACCTCATCTCCTACGAGCAGTACTTC	CASSLSGNLISYEQYF
TRBV6-1	once	-	TRBJ2-7	TGTGCCAGCAGTGACGGCAGGGGGGCTTACGAGCAGTACTTC	CASSDGRGAYEQYF
TRBV7-2	once	TRBD1	TRBJ1-2	TGTGCCAGCAGCCCCTACGGACAGGAATATGGCTACACCTTC	CASSPYGQEYGYTF
TRBV29-1	-	TRBD1	TRBJ2-7	TGCAGCGTTGCTCAACCCCGGACAGGGAACTACGAGCAGTACTTC	CSVAQPRTGNYEQYF
TRBV19	-	TRBD1	TRBJ1-2	TGTGCCAGTAGTGGAGACAGGGACTATGGCTACACCTTC	CASSGDRDYGYTF
TRBV5-1	once	-	TRBJ1-1	TGCGCCAGCAGCTTGCTAGCCGGGATGAACACTGAAGCTTTCTTT	CASSLLAGMNTEAFF
TRBV19	-	-	TRBJ2-3	TGTGCCAGTAGTACACGACAGGATACGCAGTATTTT	CASSTRQDTQYF
TRBV29-1	-	TRBD1	TRBJ2-2	TGCAGCGTTGAAGCCCGTACAGGGGGCGCCGGGGAGCTGTTTTTT	CSVEARTGGAGELFF
TRBV19	-	-	TRBJ1-5	TGTGCCAGTAGAATGGGTAGGGGGTTCTTGGGCAATCAGCCCCAGCATTTT	CASRMGRGFLGNQPQHF
TRBV13	-	TRBD1	TRBJ1-3	TGTGCCAGCAGCTCCGTGGGACAGGAAGGACACCGCTCTGGAAACACCATATATTTT	CASSSVGQEGHRSGNTIYF
TRBV9	-	TRBD1	TRBJ1-1	TGTGCCAGCAGCCCTCGGGGGACAGGGATCAACACTGAAGCTTTCTTT	CASSPRGTGINTEAFF
TRBV19	once	TRBD1	TRBJ1-2	TGTGCCAGTAGTATGGCCAGACAGGGGGGCTACACCTTC	CASSMARQGGYTF
TRBV19	few	-	TRBJ1-5	TGTGCCAGTAGTATGCCGAGGGGGGGGCAGCCCCAGCATTTT	CASSMPRGGQPQHF
TRBV27	-	-	TRBJ2-1	TGTGCCAGCAGTGACCTACAGGTGAGCTCCTACAATGAGCAGTTCTTC	CASSDLQVSSYNEQFF
TRBV4-3	-	-	TRBJ2-7	TGCGCCAGCAGCCAAGTTGCGCTCTCCGAGCAGTACTTC	CASSQVALSEQYF
TRBV28	-	TRBD1	TRBJ2-7	TGTGCCAGCAGTTACCAGGGGACAGGCGACTACGAGCAGTACTTC	CASSYQGTGDYEQYF
TRBV4-1	-	-	TRBJ2-7	TGCGCCAGCAGCCAGGGAGCGGGCTCCGAGCAGTACTTC	CASSQGAGSEQYF
TRBV30	-	TRBD2	TRBJ2-3	TGTGCCTGGAAGGCCGGGAGGGCTATAGGGACAGATACGCAGTATTTT	CAWKAGRAIGTDTQYF
TRBV19	-	TRBD1	TRBJ1-5	TGTGCCAGTAGTCCGGCTTGGGACAGGGTTTTTCAGCCCCAGCATTTT	CASSPAWDRVFQPQHF
TRBV6-2/TRBV6-3	once	-	TRBJ2-7	TGTGCCAGCAGTTACCTGAGTAGGACGGGAGCCTACGAGCAGTACTTC	CASSYLSRTGAYEQYF
TRBV5-6	-	-	TRBJ1-2	TGTGCCAGCAGCTTGCCCTCAGGGGCCGGTGGCTACACCTTC	CASSLPSGAGGYTF
TRBV6-1	once	-	TRBJ2-7	TGTGCCAGCAGTGAGTCGGTTTTTGGAGGGGGCCAGTACTTC	CASSESVFGGGQYF